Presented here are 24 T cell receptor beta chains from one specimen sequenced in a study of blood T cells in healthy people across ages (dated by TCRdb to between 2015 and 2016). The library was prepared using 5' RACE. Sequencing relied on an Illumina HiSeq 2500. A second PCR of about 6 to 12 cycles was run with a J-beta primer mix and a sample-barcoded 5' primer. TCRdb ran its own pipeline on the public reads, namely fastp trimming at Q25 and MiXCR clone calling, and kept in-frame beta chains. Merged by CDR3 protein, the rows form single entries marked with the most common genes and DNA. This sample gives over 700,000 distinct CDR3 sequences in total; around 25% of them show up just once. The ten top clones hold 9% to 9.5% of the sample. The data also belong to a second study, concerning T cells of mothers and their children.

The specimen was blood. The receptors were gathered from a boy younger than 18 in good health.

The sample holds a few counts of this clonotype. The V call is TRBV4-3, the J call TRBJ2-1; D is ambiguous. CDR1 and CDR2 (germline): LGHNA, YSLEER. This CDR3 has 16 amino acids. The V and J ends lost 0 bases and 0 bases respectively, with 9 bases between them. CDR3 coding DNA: TGCGCCAGCAGCCAAGATCGGATGAGCTCCTACAATGAGCAGTTCTTC. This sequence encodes CASSQDRMSSYNEQFF.

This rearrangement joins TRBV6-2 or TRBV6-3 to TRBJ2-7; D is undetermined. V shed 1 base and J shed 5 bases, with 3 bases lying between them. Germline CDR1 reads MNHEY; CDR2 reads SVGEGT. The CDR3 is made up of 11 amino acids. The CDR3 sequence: CASSYFNEQYF. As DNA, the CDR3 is TGTGCCAGCAGTTACTTTAACGAGCAGTACTTC.

The CDR3, as DNA: TGCAGTGCTAGAGGTACTTTGAGGACTGAAGCTTTCTTT. Translated, it gives CSARGTLRTEAFF. The rearrangement joins TRBV20-1 to TRBJ1-1; D unclear. V was pared by 1 base and J by 5 bases, with 11 bases between. CDR1 and CDR2 from the germline V gene are DFQATT and SNEGSKA (reference sequence). The CDR3 extends over 13 amino acids.

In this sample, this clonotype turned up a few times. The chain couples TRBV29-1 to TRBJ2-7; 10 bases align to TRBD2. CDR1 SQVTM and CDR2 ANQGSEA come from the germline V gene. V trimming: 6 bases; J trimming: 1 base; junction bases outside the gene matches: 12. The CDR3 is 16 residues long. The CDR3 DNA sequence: TGCAGCGTGAGCCGGGGACTAGCGAGGTCGTCCTACGAGCAGTACTTC. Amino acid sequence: CSVSRGLARSSYEQYF.

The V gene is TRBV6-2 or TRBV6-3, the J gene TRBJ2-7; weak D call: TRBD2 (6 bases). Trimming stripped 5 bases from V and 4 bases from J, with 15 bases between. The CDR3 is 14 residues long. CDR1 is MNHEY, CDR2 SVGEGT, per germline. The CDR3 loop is CASSDGSKFYEQYF. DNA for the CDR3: TGTGCCAGCAGTGACGGGAGTAAATTTTACGAGCAGTACTTC.

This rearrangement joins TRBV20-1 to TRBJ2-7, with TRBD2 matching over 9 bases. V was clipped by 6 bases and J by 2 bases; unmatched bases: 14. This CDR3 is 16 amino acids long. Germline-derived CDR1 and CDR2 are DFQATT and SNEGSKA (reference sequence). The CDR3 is CSALAPLAGQPYEQYF. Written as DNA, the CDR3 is TGCAGTGCCTTGGCACCACTAGCGGGTCAACCCTACGAGCAGTACTTC.

CDR3 region: CASSQPFGGYTF. CDR3 bases: TGCGCCAGCAGCCAACCCTTCGGGGGCTACACCTTC. V and J are TRBV4-1 and TRBJ1-2; D is unresolved. The CDR3 has 12 amino acids. Germline CDR1 reads MGHRA; CDR2 reads YSYEKL. Trimming pared 2 bases from V and 8 bases from J, leaving 9 bases between.

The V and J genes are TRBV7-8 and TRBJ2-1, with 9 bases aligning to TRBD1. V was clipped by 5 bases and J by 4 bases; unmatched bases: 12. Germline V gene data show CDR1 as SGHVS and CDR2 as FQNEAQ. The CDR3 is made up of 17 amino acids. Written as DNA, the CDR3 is TGTGCCAGCAGCCCTTGGTTGGGGACAGGGACATACAATGAGCAGTTCTTC. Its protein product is CASSPWLGTGTYNEQFF.

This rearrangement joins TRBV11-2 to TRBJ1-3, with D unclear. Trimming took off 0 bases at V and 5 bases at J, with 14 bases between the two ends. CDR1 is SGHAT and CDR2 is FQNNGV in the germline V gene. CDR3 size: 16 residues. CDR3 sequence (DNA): TGTGCCAGCAGCTTAGAGTCGCGGGCGGAGAGAAACACCATATATTTT. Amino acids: CASSLESRAERNTIYF. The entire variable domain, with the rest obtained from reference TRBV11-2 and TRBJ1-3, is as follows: EAGVAQSPRYKIIEKRQSVAFWCNPISGHATLYWYQQILGQGPKLLIQFQNNGVVDDSQLPKDRFSAERLKGVDSTLKIQPAKLEDSAVYLCASSLESRAERNTIYFGEGSWLTVV.

Here the CDR3 reads CASSVGIGDRGRYEKLFF. The CDR3 coding sequence is TGTGCCAGCAGCGTAGGGATTGGGGACAGGGGAAGATATGAAAAACTGTTTTTT. The gene calls are TRBV9 and TRBJ1-4, with 10 bases fitting TRBD1. Germline V gene lookup returns CDR1 SGDLS and CDR2 YYNGEE. The CDR3 has 18 residues. Germline trimming cut 0 bases from V and 6 bases from J; bases unmatched to any gene: 11.

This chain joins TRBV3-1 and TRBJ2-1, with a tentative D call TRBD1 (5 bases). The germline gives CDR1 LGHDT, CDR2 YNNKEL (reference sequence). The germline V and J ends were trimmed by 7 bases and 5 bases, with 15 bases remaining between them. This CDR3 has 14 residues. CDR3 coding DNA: TGTGCCAGCAATAGGGGCGGATATGACAATGAGCAGTTCTTC. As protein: CASNRGGYDNEQFF.

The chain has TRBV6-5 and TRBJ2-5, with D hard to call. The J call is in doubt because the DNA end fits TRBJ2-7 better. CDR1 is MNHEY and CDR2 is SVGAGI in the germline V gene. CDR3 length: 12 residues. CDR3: CASSTEPYEQYF. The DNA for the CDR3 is TGTGCCAGCAGTACCGAGCCCTACGAGCAGTACTTC.

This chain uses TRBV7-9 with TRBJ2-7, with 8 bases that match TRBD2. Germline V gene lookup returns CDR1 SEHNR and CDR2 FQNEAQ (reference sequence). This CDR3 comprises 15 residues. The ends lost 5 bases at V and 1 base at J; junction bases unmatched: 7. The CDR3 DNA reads TGTGCCAGCAGCCCTACGACTAGCGCGTCCTACGAGCAGTACTTC. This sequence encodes CASSPTTSASYEQYF. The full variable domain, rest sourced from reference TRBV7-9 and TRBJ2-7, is DTGVSQNPRHKITKRGQNVTFRCDPISEHNRLYWYRQTLGQGPEFLTYFQNEAQLEKSRLLSDRFSAERPKGSFSTLEIQRTEQGDSAMYLCASSPTTSASYEQYFGPGTRLTVT.

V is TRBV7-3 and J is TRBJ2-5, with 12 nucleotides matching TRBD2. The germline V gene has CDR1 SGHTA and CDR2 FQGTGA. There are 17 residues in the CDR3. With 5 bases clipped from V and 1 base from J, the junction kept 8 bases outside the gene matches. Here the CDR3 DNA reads TGTGCCAGCAGCCCCGGACTAGCGGGATCAGGCCAAGAGACCCAGTACTTC. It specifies CASSPGLAGSGQETQYF.

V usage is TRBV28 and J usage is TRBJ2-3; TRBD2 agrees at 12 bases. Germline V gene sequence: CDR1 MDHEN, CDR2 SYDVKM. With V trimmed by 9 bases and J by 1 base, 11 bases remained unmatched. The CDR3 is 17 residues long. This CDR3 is CASWGPRLAGGTDTQYF. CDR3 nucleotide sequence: TGTGCCAGTTGGGGGCCTCGACTAGCGGGAGGCACAGATACGCAGTATTTT. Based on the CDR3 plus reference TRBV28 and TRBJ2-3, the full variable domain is DVKVTQSSRYLVKRTGEKVFLECVQDMDHENMFWYRQDPGLGLRLIYFSYDVKMKEKGDIPEGYSVSREKKERFSLILESASTNQTSMYLCASWGPRLAGGTDTQYFGPGTRLTVL.

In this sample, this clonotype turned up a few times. The CDR3 DNA reads as TGTGCCAGCAGTTTACCCGGGAGAGATACGCAGTATTTT. Residues: CASSLPGRDTQYF. The chain joins TRBV12-3 or TRBV12-4 to TRBJ2-3; D is perhaps TRBD2 (6 bases). The CDR3 runs to 13 residues. V lost 2 bases, J lost 5 bases, and 8 bases lay in between.

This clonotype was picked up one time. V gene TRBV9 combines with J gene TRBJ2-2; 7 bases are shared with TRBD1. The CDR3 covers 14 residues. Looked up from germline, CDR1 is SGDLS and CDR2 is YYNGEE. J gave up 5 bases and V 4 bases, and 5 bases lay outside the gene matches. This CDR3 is CASSSRQGTGELFF. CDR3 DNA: TGTGCCAGCAGCTCTCGACAGGGTACCGGGGAGCTGTTTTTT. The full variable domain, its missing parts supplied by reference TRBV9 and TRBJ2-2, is DSGVTQTPKHLITATGQRVTLRCSPRSGDLSVYWYQQSLDQGLQFLIQYYNGEERAKGNILERFSAQQFPDLHSELNLSSLELGDSALYFCASSSRQGTGELFFGEGSRLTVL.

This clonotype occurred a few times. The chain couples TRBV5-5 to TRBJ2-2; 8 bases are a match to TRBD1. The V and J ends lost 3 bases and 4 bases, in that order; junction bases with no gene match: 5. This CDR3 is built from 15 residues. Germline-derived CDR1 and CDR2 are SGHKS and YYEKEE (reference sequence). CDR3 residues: CASSWGTGGTGELFF. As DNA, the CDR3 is TGTGCCAGCAGCTGGGGGACAGGCGGCACCGGGGAGCTGTTTTTT. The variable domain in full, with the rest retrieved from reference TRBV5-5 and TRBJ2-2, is DAGVTQSPTHLIKTRGQQVTLRCSPISGHKSVSWYQQVLGQGPQFIFQYYEKEERGRGNFPDRFSARQFPNYSSELNVNALLLGDSALYLCASSWGTGGTGELFFGEGSRLTVL.

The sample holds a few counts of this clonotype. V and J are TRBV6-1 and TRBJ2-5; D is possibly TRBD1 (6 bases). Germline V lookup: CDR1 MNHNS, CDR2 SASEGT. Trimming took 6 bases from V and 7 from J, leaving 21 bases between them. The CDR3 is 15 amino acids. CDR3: CASRAGTTAAGTQYF. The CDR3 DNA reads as TGTGCCAGCAGAGCAGGGACAACCGCGGCGGGGACCCAGTACTTC.

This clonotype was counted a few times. CDR3 in amino acids: CASSYSIDFEQYF. The DNA of the CDR3 is TGTGCCAGCAGTTACTCCATTGACTTCGAGCAGTACTTC. The J gene is TRBJ2-7, the V gene TRBV6-5; D unresolved. CDR1 and CDR2 (germline): MNHEY, SVGAGI. V lost 0 bases and J 6 bases, leaving 9 bases between the germline ends. The CDR3 consists of 13 residues.

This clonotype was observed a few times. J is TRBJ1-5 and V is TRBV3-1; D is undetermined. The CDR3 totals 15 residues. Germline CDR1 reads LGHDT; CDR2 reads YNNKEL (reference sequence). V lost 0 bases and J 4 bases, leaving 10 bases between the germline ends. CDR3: CASSQDATLNQPQHF. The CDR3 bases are TGTGCCAGCAGCCAAGATGCGACCCTGAATCAGCCCCAGCATTTT.

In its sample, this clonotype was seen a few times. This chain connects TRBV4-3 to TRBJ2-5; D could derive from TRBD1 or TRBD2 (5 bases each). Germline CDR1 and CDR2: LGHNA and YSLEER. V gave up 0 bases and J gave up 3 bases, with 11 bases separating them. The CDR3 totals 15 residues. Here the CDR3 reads CASSQDIRGEETQYF. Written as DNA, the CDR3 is TGCGCCAGCAGCCAAGATATTAGAGGGGAAGAGACCCAGTACTTC.

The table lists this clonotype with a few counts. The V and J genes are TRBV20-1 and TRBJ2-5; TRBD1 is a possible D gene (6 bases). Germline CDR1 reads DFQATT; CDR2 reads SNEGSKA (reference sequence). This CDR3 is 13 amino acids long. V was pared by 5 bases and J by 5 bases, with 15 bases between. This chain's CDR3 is CSALRQGYETQYF. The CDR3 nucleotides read TGCAGTGCTCTGCGTCAGGGGTACGAGACCCAGTACTTC.

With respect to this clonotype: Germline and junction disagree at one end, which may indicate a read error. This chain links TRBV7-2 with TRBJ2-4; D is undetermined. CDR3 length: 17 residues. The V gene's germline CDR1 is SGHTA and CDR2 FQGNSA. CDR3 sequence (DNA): TGTGCCGGCAGCACTTATCCGGCTGGCTTAGCCAAAAACATTCAGTACTTC. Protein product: CAGSTYPAGLAKNIQYF.